These 31 T cell receptor beta chains were all obtained from the same sample, sequenced in a study of control samples from healthy donors and cancer patients. Generated by immunoSEQ multiplex PCR, the TCRdb table keeps only in-frame clones and is missing some. The sample has 400,000 to 450,000 clones, approximately 92% seen once; the top ten hold around 6.4%. The sample was PBMCs. The receptors here all came from a man aged 35 to 55 with head and neck cancer.

The chain has TRBV6-1 and TRBJ1-1, with TRBD1 identical over 8 bases. The CDR3 has 16 amino acids. From germline, CDR1 is MNHNS and CDR2 SASEGT. J lost 5 bases, V lost 4 bases, and 12 bases had no gene match. The CDR3 sequence is CASSADRGASGTEAFF. The CDR3, as DNA: TGTGCCAGCAGTGCCGACAGGGGCGCCTCAGGTACTGAAGCTTTCTTT.

The CDR3 DNA reads TGTGCCAGCAGTTTATCGATAAGAGATTCACCCCTCCACTTT. This sequence encodes CASSLSIRDSPLHF. The V call is TRBV27, the J call TRBJ1-6; unclear D gene. V gave up 0 bases and J gave up 8 bases, with 8 bases separating them. From germline, CDR1 is MNHEY and CDR2 SMNVEV (reference sequence). This CDR3 has 14 amino acids.

The gene calls are TRBV28 and TRBJ2-3; no firm D call. The V end was cut by 6 bases, the J end by 6 bases, with 7 bases between. This CDR3 region has 11 residues. CDR1 is MDHEN and CDR2 is SYDVKM in the germline V gene. The CDR3 region is CASRIEDTQYF. For the CDR3, the DNA is TGTGCCAGCAGGATAGAGGATACGCAGTATTTT.

The chain couples TRBV6-5 to TRBJ1-1, with D uncertain. The CDR3 extends over 15 amino acids. The germline V and J ends were trimmed by 6 bases and 2 bases, with 16 bases remaining between them. Germline V gene data show CDR1 as MNHEY and CDR2 as SVGAGI. CDR3 bases: TGTGCCAGCAGAACCACACCAACCTTAAACACTGAAGCTTTCTTT. Its protein is CASRTTPTLNTEAFF.

V usage is TRBV18 and J usage is TRBJ2-3; 10 nucleotides match TRBD2. V was clipped by 3 bases and J by 5 bases; unmatched bases: 2. The CDR3 is 14 amino acids. Germline CDR1 reads KGHSH; CDR2 reads LQKENI. The CDR3 region is CASSPGTSEDTQYF. The DNA for the CDR3 is TGTGCCAGCTCACCCGGGACTAGCGAAGATACGCAGTATTTT.

The CDR3 nucleotides are TGTGCCAGCAGTCCCGGTGCAACTAATGAAAAACTGTTTTTT. Residues: CASSPGATNEKLFF. The rearrangement joins TRBV6-5 to TRBJ1-4; no reliable D call. V was pared by 5 bases and J by 0 bases, with 7 bases between. Germline V gene data show CDR1 as MNHEY and CDR2 as SVGAGI. The CDR3 spans 14 residues.

The gene calls are TRBV7-3 and TRBJ2-5; no reliable D call. The length of the CDR3 is 12 residues. V was clipped by 4 bases and J by 7 bases, with 10 bases between them. Germline lookup yields CDR1 SGHTA and CDR2 FQGTGA. The CDR3 DNA reads as TGTGCCAGCAGCTCACCAGGCGGGACCCAGTACTTC. Its protein is CASSSPGGTQYF.

The V and J genes are TRBV19 and TRBJ1-1; a possible D gene is TRBD1 (5 bases). This CDR3 region has 13 residues. CDR1 and CDR2 from the germline V gene are LNHDA and SQIVND (reference sequence). The V end was cut by 7 bases, the J end by 10 bases, with 19 bases between. CDR3 residues: CASITRGVGAAFF. The DNA of the CDR3 is TGTGCCAGTATCACACGCGGCGTAGGGGCAGCTTTCTTT.

This rearrangement joins TRBV28 to TRBJ1-2; no reliable D call. This CDR3 spans 12 amino acids. Germline CDR1 is MDHEN and CDR2 is SYDVKM. V dropped 6 bases and J dropped 4 bases, with 9 bases sitting between them. CDR3 in amino acids: CASSNLIYGYTF. The CDR3 DNA follows: TGTGCCAGCAGCAACCTTATCTATGGCTACACCTTC.

This rearrangement joins TRBV19 to TRBJ1-2; the match to TRBD1 covers 7 bases. With 1 base clipped from V and 4 bases from J, the junction kept 12 bases outside the gene matches. The CDR3 is made up of 17 amino acids. CDR1 is LNHDA and CDR2 is SQIVND in the germline V gene (reference sequence). The CDR3 protein is CASSIGRGSSFVYGYTF. The CDR3 DNA reads as TGTGCCAGTAGTATAGGCAGGGGGTCGTCGTTTGTCTATGGCTACACCTTC.

The chain joins TRBV19 to TRBJ1-6; tentative D call: TRBD1 (5 bases). Germline values: CDR1 LNHDA, CDR2 SQIVND (reference sequence). The CDR3 is 15 residues long. The germline V and J ends were trimmed by 3 bases and 4 bases, with 10 bases remaining between them. CDR3 protein: CASSIGQAYNSPLHF. The CDR3 DNA reads TGTGCCAGTAGTATTGGACAAGCTTATAATTCACCCCTCCACTTT.

This chain joins TRBV6-5 and TRBJ1-2, with 7 bases that match TRBD1. Germline trimming cut 7 bases from V and 8 bases from J; bases unmatched to any gene: 16. The CDR3 loop spans 15 amino acids. The V gene's germline CDR1 is MNHEY and CDR2 SVGAGI. The CDR3 sequence is CASTPDPPGQTGYTF. For the CDR3, the DNA is TGTGCCAGCACCCCCGACCCCCCGGGACAGACCGGCTACACCTTC.

The CDR3 DNA sequence: TGTGCCTGGAAGTATTCGTTGAACACTGAAGCTTTCTTT. Translating gives CAWKYSLNTEAFF. The chain employs TRBV30 and TRBJ1-1; no clear D. CDR1 GTSNPN and CDR2 SVGIG come from the germline V gene (reference sequence). This CDR3 has 13 amino acids. V was pared by 4 bases and J by 0 bases, with 9 bases between.

This chain uses TRBV18 with TRBJ2-2; no firm D call. The CDR3 extends over 15 amino acids. With 3 bases removed from V and 3 bases from J, the gap between germline ends came to 11 bases. CDR1 is KGHSH, CDR2 LQKENI, per germline. CDR3 loop: CASSPIRADTGELFF. Written as DNA, the CDR3 is TGTGCCAGCTCACCGATTAGGGCAGACACCGGGGAGCTGTTTTTT.

The chain couples TRBV7-2 to TRBJ1-1, with D perhaps TRBD1 (6 bases). The V end lost 4 bases, the J end lost 6 bases, and 18 bases lay between the germline ends. The CDR3 extends over 15 amino acids. CDR1 SGHTA and CDR2 FQGNSA come from the germline V gene. DNA of the CDR3: TGTGCCAGCAGCTGGGACCGATCAGGGGCTCCTGAAGCTTTCTTT. It codes for CASSWDRSGAPEAFF.

The chain uses TRBV7-2 and TRBJ2-1; TRBD2 matches 15 bases. This CDR3 region has 18 residues. The germline V gene encodes CDR1 SGHTA and CDR2 FQGNSA. Trimming cost V 4 bases and J 10 bases; bases outside gene matches: 14. The CDR3 nucleotides are TGTGCCAGCAGCTCGGGACTAGCGGGAGGTCCAAGCCTCTCCGAGCAGTTCTTC. This gives the protein CASSSGLAGGPSLSEQFF.

The chain uses TRBV7-2 and TRBJ2-1; tentatively, D is TRBD2 (5 bases). From germline, CDR1 is SGHTA and CDR2 FQGNSA. The V gene lost 3 bases and the J gene lost 0 bases, with 12 bases spanning the gap. The CDR3 runs to 16 residues. In DNA form, the CDR3 reads TGTGCCAGCAGCTTCCCGACGGGGAGCTCCTACAATGAGCAGTTCTTC. Protein: CASSFPTGSSYNEQFF.

This chain's CDR3 is CAWSVLANQETQYF. CDR3 bases: TGTGCCTGGAGTGTACTTGCGAACCAAGAGACCCAGTACTTC. The chain uses TRBV30 and TRBJ2-5; D is undetermined. CDR1 GTSNPN and CDR2 SVGIG come from the germline V gene (reference sequence). The CDR3 extends over 14 amino acids. The V end was cut by 0 bases, the J end by 0 bases, with 8 bases between.

This chain uses TRBV6-5 with TRBJ2-7; 9 positions agree with TRBD1. The CDR3 covers 15 residues. Germline loops: CDR1 MNHEY, CDR2 SVGAGI. V shed 5 bases, J shed 6 bases, and the junction held 11 bases outside the gene matches. In DNA, the CDR3 is TGTGCCAGCAGTAGTCTACGGGACAGGGCTTTCGAGCAGTACTTC. Translation gives CASSSLRDRAFEQYF.

This rearrangement joins TRBV5-1 to TRBJ2-3; D gene uncertain. CDR1 and CDR2 (germline): SGHRS, YFSETQ. Trimming removed 0 bases from V and 4 bases from J, with 12 bases in between. The CDR3 length is 15 residues. CDR3 nucleotides: TGCGCCAGCAGCTTGGCGGGCAGAGACCCAGATACGCAGTATTTT. Residues: CASSLAGRDPDTQYF.

The chain carries TRBV14 and TRBJ2-7, with 8 bases lining up with TRBD2. The length of the CDR3 is 14 residues. With 4 bases clipped from V and 2 bases from J, the junction kept 4 bases outside the gene matches. The germline V gene has CDR1 SGHDN and CDR2 FVKESK. This CDR3 is CASSRAGGPYEQYF. CDR3 DNA: TGTGCCAGCAGCCGTGCGGGAGGCCCCTACGAGCAGTACTTC.

V usage is TRBV28 and J usage is TRBJ2-7; D gene unclear. In germline, CDR1 is MDHEN, CDR2 SYDVKM. V gave up 10 bases and J gave up 3 bases, with 19 bases separating them. The CDR3 contains 14 residues. For the CDR3, the DNA is TGTGCCACACAACCTCTCGTCCACCTCTACGAGCAGTACTTC. It specifies CATQPLVHLYEQYF.

The V and J genes are TRBV27 and TRBJ1-4; D unresolved. Germline V lookup: CDR1 MNHEY, CDR2 SMNVEV (reference sequence). CDR3 length: 13 amino acids. Trimming pared 4 bases from V and 12 bases from J, leaving 15 bases between. This CDR3 is CASSSSNPSELFF. CDR3 nucleotide sequence: TGTGCCAGCAGTTCCAGCAACCCATCGGAACTGTTTTTT.

V usage is TRBV29-1 and J usage is TRBJ1-1, with 8 bases aligning to TRBD1. The CDR3 sequence is 13 residues long. V lost 3 bases, J lost 5 bases, and 5 bases stayed unmatched. Looked up from germline, CDR1 is SQVTM and CDR2 is ANQGSEA. The DNA for the CDR3 is TGCAGCGTTGACAGGGGGCGTTCAACTGAAGCTTTCTTT. As protein: CSVDRGRSTEAFF.

The rearrangement links TRBV5-4 to TRBJ2-2; D uncertain. Germline CDR1 reads SGHNT; CDR2 reads YYREEE (reference sequence). The CDR3 extends over 16 amino acids. V was pared by 3 bases and J by 2 bases, with 14 bases between. CDR3 amino acids: CASSSEINYNTGELFF. The CDR3 nucleotides read TGTGCCAGCAGCTCCGAGATTAATTATAACACCGGGGAGCTGTTTTTT.

The genes are TRBV28 and TRBJ1-1; D ambiguous. The germline gives CDR1 MDHEN, CDR2 SYDVKM. The CDR3 has 15 residues. V was trimmed by 2 bases and J by 0 bases, leaving 10 bases between them. The CDR3 bases are TGTGCCAGCAGTTTAACTGCAGTCATGAACACTGAAGCTTTCTTT. Its protein product is CASSLTAVMNTEAFF.

J is TRBJ2-5 and V is TRBV6-1, with D maybe TRBD1 (6 bases). Germline V gives CDR1 MNHNS, CDR2 SASEGT. The CDR3 contains 14 residues. V gave up 3 bases and J gave up 4 bases, with 12 bases separating them. The CDR3 DNA follows: TGTGCCAGCAGTGAGGGGGCGCTAATAGAGACCCAGTACTTC. It specifies CASSEGALIETQYF.

J is TRBJ1-4 and V is TRBV28; TRBD1 is a possible D gene (6 bases). The CDR3 length is 14 residues. Trimming left V 5 bases short and J 7 bases short, with 14 bases between. Germline V gives CDR1 MDHEN, CDR2 SYDVKM. CDR3 loop: CASSLPGTPEKLFF. The CDR3 bases are TGTGCCAGCAGTCTTCCGGGGACACCTGAAAAACTGTTTTTT.

This chain connects TRBV24-1 to TRBJ2-2, with D possibly TRBD1 on 5 matching bases. The length of the CDR3 is 15 residues. Germline V CDR1 and CDR2: KGHDR, SFDVKD. The V gene lost 3 bases and the J gene lost 6 bases, with 13 bases spanning the gap. CDR3 protein: CATSDQGRVAGELFF. The CDR3 DNA follows: TGTGCCACCAGTGATCAGGGCAGGGTGGCCGGGGAGCTGTTTTTT.

This clone was seen a single time. The J gene is TRBJ2-7, the V gene TRBV6-5; D may be TRBD2 (5 bases). Trimming left V 5 bases short and J 0 bases short, with 11 bases between. Germline V gene data show CDR1 as MNHEY and CDR2 as SVGAGI. This CDR3 region has 14 residues. The CDR3 nucleotides are TGTGCCAGCAGTCAAAGCGGACCCTCCTACGAGCAGTACTTC. It codes for CASSQSGPSYEQYF.

This chain joins TRBV7-9 and TRBJ2-6, with D possibly being TRBD1 (5 bases). The germline V gene encodes CDR1 SEHNR and CDR2 FQNEAQ (reference sequence). V lost 2 bases and J lost 5, with 16 bases in between. The length of the CDR3 is 17 residues. Written as DNA, the CDR3 is TGTGCCAGCAGCTTACACAGGCCCTCCCTCAGGGCCAACGTCCTGACTTTC. Its protein is CASSLHRPSLRANVLTF.